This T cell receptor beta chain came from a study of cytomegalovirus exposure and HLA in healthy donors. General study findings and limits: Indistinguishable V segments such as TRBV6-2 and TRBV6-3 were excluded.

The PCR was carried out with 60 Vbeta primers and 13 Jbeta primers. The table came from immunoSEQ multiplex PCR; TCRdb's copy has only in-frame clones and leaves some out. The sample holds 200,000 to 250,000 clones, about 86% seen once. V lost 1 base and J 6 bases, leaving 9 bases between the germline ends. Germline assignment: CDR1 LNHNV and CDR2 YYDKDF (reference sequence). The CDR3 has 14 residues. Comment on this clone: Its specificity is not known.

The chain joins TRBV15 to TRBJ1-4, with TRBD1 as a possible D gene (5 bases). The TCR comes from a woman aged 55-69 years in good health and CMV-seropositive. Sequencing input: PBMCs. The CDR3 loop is CATSRGTGYEKLFF. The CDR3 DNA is TGTGCCACCAGCAGAGGAACAGGATATGAAAAACTGTTTTTT.